The clone carrying this T cell receptor beta chain was counted at least ten times. Its specificity is not known. These data come from a study of T-cell reconstitution after alpha-beta-depleted transplantation in children. Study results and caveats: Newly made T cells mostly supplied T-cell counts and diversity one year after transplant. By about two months after transplant, alpha-beta T cells reportedly arose from several hundred graft clones that had expanded. There were some patients whose high TCRbeta diversity at day 60 came from surviving recipient T cells and thymic progenitors.

It was with unique molecular identifiers that the TCRbeta library was prepared. TCRdb processed the PCR reads anew with MiXCR; each CDR3 protein has one entry. Of 190,000 or so distinct CDR3 sequences listed, about 6% are singletons. Between the trimmed V and J ends, which lost 3 bases and 2 bases, there was a span of 9 bases. CDR1 is SQVTM, CDR2 ANQGSEA, per germline. This CDR3 spans 13 amino acids. The receptor was derived from a girl under three years old with combined immunodeficiency, due to receive a stem cell transplant. The rearrangement joins TRBV29-1 to TRBJ2-3; D may be TRBD1 or TRBD2 (6 bases each). The sample consisted of PBMCs, taken before TCRalphabeta/CD19-depleted stem cell transplant. The CDR3 DNA follows: TGCAGCGTTGAGGGGGGCACCACAGATACGCAGTATTTT. It is translated as CSVEGGTTDTQYF.